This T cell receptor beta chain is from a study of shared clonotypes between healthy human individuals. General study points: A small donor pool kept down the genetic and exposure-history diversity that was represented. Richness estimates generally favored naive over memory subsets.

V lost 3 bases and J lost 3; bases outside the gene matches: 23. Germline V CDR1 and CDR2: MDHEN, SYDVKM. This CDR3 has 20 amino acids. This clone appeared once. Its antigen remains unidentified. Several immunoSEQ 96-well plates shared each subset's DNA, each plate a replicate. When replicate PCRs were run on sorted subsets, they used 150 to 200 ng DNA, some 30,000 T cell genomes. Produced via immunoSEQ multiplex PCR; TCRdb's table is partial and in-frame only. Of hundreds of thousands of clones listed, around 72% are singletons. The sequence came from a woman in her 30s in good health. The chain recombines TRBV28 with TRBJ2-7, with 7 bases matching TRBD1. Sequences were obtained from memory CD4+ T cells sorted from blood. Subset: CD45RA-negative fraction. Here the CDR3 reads CASSFNPRTSDRKEDYEQYF. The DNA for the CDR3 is TGTGCCAGCAGTTTTAACCCCCGAACCTCGGACAGGAAGGAGGACTACGAGCAGTACTTC. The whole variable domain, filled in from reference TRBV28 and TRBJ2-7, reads DVKVTQSSRYLVKRTGEKVFLECVQDMDHENMFWYRQDPGLGLRLIYFSYDVKMKEKGDIPEGYSVSREKKERFSLILESASTNQTSMYLCASSFNPRTSDRKEDYEQYFGPGTRLTVT.